Listed here is a single TCR beta chain. Its antigen is unidentified. Molecular barcoding with unique molecular identifiers was used for the TCRbeta library. TCRdb re-called the PCR reads through MiXCR, storing one row per CDR3 protein. The sample lists about 510,000 distinct CDR3 sequences, over 9.5% occurring once. The data originate from a study of T-cell reconstitution after alpha-beta-depleted transplantation in children. General study results and limits: Reports say that about two months after transplant, the alpha-beta T cells came out of several hundred graft clones that had expanded. After transplant, high TCRbeta diversity at day 60 in some patients arose from surviving recipient T cells and thymic progenitors.

The CDR3 extends over 16 amino acids. Unmatched junction bases numbered 9, after V lost 6 bases and J lost 2 bases. The specimen was PBMCs, mostly from graft donor cells, collected 180 days after TCRalphabeta/CD19-depleted stem cell transplant. The sequence derives from a female patient aged 2-10 years who had a stem cell transplant for aplastic anemia, so the T cells may come from the graft donor. The J gene is TRBJ1-5, the V gene TRBV12-3 or TRBV12-4; TRBD1 matches at 8 bases. CDR3 sequence (DNA): TGTGCCAGCAGCACCGCAGGGGGCCGGCGCAATCAGCCCCAGCATTTT. This gives the protein CASSTAGGRRNQPQHF.